The clone carrying this T cell receptor beta chain showed up just a few times. Its cognate antigen is unknown. Germline is not matched at one junction end, which may reflect a read error. These data come from a study of identical twins. Whole-study results and caveats: Cord blood beta clonotypes that were abundant carried fewer insertions, and memory repertoires showed no such trend. Excess sharing by twins proved weaker in beta out-of-frame sequences.

The cDNA had a unique molecular identifier and a template-switch universal primer site. TCRdb passed the 5' RACE reads through MiXCR, listing each CDR3 protein once. Here the sample spans about 240,000 distinct CDR3 sequences, more than 9.5% being singletons. Healthy Caucasians supplied all donations. The same data also contributed to another study, on yellow fever vaccine responses in identical twins.

What was sequenced was memory (CD45RO+) T cells sorted from blood. This sequence was found in a young woman in good health.

The CDR3 coding sequence is TGTGCCAGCAGTTTATTTCCTCGTGAGTTGTCCTTC. This encodes CASSLFPRELSF. The chain couples TRBV28 to TRBJ2-7; D unresolved. This CDR3 is built from 12 residues. In germline, CDR1 is MDHEN, CDR2 SYDVKM.